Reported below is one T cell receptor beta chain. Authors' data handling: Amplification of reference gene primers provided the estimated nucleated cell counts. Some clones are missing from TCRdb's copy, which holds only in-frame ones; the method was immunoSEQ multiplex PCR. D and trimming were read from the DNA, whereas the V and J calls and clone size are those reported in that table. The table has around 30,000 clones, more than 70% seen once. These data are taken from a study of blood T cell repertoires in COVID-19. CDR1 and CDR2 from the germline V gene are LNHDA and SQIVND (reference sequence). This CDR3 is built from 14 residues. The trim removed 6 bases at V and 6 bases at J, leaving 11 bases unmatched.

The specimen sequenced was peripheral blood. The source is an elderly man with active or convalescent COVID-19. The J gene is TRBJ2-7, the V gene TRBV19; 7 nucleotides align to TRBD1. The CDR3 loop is CASSRGGASVEQYF. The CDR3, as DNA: TGTGCCAGTAGCCGAGGGGGCGCGTCGGTCGAGCAGTACTTC.